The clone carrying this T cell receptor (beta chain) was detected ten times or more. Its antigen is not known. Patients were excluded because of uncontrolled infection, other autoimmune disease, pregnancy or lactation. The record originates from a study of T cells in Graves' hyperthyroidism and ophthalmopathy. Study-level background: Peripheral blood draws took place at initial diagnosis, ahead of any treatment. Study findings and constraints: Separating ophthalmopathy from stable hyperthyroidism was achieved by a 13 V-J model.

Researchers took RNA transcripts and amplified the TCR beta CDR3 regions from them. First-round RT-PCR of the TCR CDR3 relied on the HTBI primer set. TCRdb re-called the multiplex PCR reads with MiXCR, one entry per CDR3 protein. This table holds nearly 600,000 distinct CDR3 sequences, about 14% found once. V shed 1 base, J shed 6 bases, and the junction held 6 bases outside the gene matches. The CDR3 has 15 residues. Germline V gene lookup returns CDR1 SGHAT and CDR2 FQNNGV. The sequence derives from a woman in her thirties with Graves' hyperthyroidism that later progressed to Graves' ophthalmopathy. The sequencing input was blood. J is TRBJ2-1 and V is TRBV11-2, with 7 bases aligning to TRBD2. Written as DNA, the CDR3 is TGTGCCAGCAGCTTAGCGGGCCCGGGGGGCAATGAGCAGTTCTTC. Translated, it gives CASSLAGPGGNEQFF.